A selection of T cell receptor beta chains follows, all from one sample in a study of blood T cells in healthy people across ages. TCRdb reprocessed the 5' RACE reads with MiXCR, giving one entry per CDR3 protein. This sample carries 600,000 to 800,000 distinct CDR3 sequences, roughly 20% of them seen once, and the ten largest clones take 3% to 4%. The specimen was blood. These receptors were collected from a man between 70 and 80 years old in good health. CDR3s include the opening cysteine and the closing phenylalanine or tryptophan. The order of the fields is D gene, V gene, clone size, CDR3 protein. A D gene is named only where the DNA matches it firmly. Size is omitted from some rows. Given values are once, few, many or a class for expanded clones.

TRBD2 | TRBV28 | - | CASGGRTSGRKTQYF
TRBD2 | TRBV4-2 | - | CASSRGLAGEKNNEQFF
TRBD1 | TRBV5-1 | - | CASSIGQGGGELFF
- | TRBV3-1 | many | CASSQDVRGYTF
- | TRBV29-1 | few | CSVGPLRETNEQFF
- | TRBV20-1 | - | CSASTGYNQPQHF
- | TRBV5-5 | few | CASRFDSSGNTIYF
- | TRBV4-3 | - | CASSQDGGVLSGNTIYF
- | TRBV29-1 | - | CSVDVGELFF
TRBD2 | TRBV3-1 | few | CASSRTSGRAGTDTQYF
- | TRBV29-1 | few | CSAAPNRNLGSEAFF
TRBD1 | TRBV10-3 | many | CAISDRQGHGYTF
- | TRBV28 | few | CASSHRVDTQYF
TRBD2 | TRBV6-6 | - | CASIRTSGSGYTQYF
TRBD2 | TRBV7-3 | - | CASSQAGPTGEPFF
- | TRBV5-1 | few | CASSSDRRGELFF
TRBD1 | TRBV29-1 | - | CSVEVRDRLSYEQYF
- | TRBV6-6 | - | CASSPTSRTEAFF
TRBD2 | TRBV29-1 | - | CSVPGLAGERSYNEQFF
- | TRBV6-2/TRBV6-3 | few | CASRGPYVDEQFF
TRBD1 | TRBV9 | - | CASNRGEGETQYF
TRBD1 | TRBV12-3/TRBV12-4 | - | CASSSWTGRSYEQYF
- | TRBV7-6 | - | CASSPRYRGTDTQYF
- | TRBV6-1 | few | CASREQPNEKLFF
- | TRBV25-1 | many | CASSDSLGRGEQFF
- | TRBV25-1 | - | CASSEGPRDGTDTQYF
- | TRBV6-2/TRBV6-3 | - | CANSDRRGTGELFF
- | TRBV14 | many | CASSQVDLFDGELFF
- | TRBV5-6 | many | CASTSFTGQNTEAFF
TRBD1 | TRBV13 | few | CASSRPTGSSGNTIYF
- | TRBV20-1 | - | CSARDTTSSYGYTF
- | TRBV28 | - | CASSSPTGREQYF
- | TRBV6-2/TRBV6-3 | - | CAGSDPTEQYF
- | TRBV6-2/TRBV6-3 | few | CASSYSGGSNQPQHF
- | TRBV28 | - | CASSSPGATNEKLFF
TRBD2 | TRBV28 | - | CASSASGRLQETQYF
- | TRBV10-3 | - | CAVSESRLISYEQYF
TRBD1 | TRBV28 | - | CASTSIGQGTGSGQFF
TRBD1 | TRBV3-1 | - | CASGRRQGGEKLFF
- | TRBV6-5 | many | CASSYSPSDTQYF
TRBD2 | TRBV7-2 | - | CASSLLGGGTQETQYF
- | TRBV7-9 | - | CASSLAVAFAGELFF
TRBD1 | TRBV20-1 | few | CSASPGTGDTQYF
TRBD2 | TRBV6-1 | few | CASSETSGRIYEQYF
- | TRBV11-2 | few | CASSLVLGAEQYF
- | TRBV29-1 | once | CSVEGNLIRDEQFF
- | TRBV5-1 | once | CASSLALRLNGQFF
TRBD1 | TRBV7-9 | few | CASSLSGGPEQYF
- | TRBV6-5 | - | CASSTTLDEQFF
- | TRBV19 | - | CASKLRNSGANVLTF
TRBD1 | TRBV20-1 | - | CSASNRDRPYEQYF
TRBD1 | TRBV3-1 | many | CASSQGTGTYEQYF
TRBD2 | TRBV20-1 | few | CSARIAGVTDTQYF
TRBD1 | TRBV12-3/TRBV12-4 | - | CASSRGQVINQPQHF
- | TRBV29-1 | many | CSVEYRQNTEAFF